The source of this T cell receptor beta chain is a study of blood T cell repertoires in COVID-19. Study-level information: Collection of acute and convalescent COVID-19 samples took place in the United States, Italy and Spain. T cells, B-cell-depleted T cells, or PBMCs supplied cDNA or gDNA.

The V and J ends lost 8 bases and 4 bases, in that order; junction bases with no gene match: 9. The germline V gene has CDR1 SEHNR and CDR2 FQNEAQ (reference sequence). The CDR3 loop spans 15 amino acids. Per the study methods: Nucleated cell counts were estimated from reference gene primer amplification. Some clones are missing from TCRdb's copy, which holds only in-frame ones; the method was immunoSEQ multiplex PCR. V and J calls and clone size are as listed in that table; D and trimming were resolved from the DNA. Seen here are 55,000 to 75,000 clones, around 82% observed once, and the top ten hold about 16%.

The clonotype was recovered from an elderly man with active COVID-19. The rearrangement links TRBV7-9 to TRBJ2-3; 10 bases line up with TRBD2. The specimen sequenced was peripheral blood. This CDR3 is CASSAGGQRADTQYF. The CDR3 bases are TGTGCCAGCTCAGCGGGAGGGCAGCGGGCAGATACGCAGTATTTT.